This TCR beta chain was obtained from a study of T-cell reconstitution after alpha-beta-depleted transplantation in children. Preparing the TCRbeta library involved the use of unique molecular identifiers. TCRdb redid the calling of the PCR reads with MiXCR, one entry per CDR3 protein. The sample yields about 830,000 distinct CDR3 sequences, 16% seen once. This clonotype was counted a few times. V lost 3 bases and J 3 bases, leaving 9 bases between the germline ends. This CDR3 contains 13 residues. Germline V lookup: CDR1 MGHRA, CDR2 YSYEKL. This clonotype was obtained from a male patient aged 10-17 years who had a stem cell transplant for acute lymphoblastic leukemia, so the T cells may come from the graft donor. This rearrangement joins TRBV4-1 to TRBJ2-7; the D is unclear. This material consisted of PBMCs, mostly from graft donor cells, taken 360 days after TCRalphabeta/CD19-depleted stem cell transplant. The DNA for the CDR3 is TGCGCCAGCAGCCACAAAGTCGACTACGAGCAGTACTTC. It encodes CASSHKVDYEQYF.